This T cell receptor (beta chain) was profiled in a study of beta chain features in type 1 diabetes. The entirety of the isolated RNA underwent reverse transcription, so expressed TCRB transcripts were sequenced. Assay: immunoSEQ multiplex PCR; the TCRdb copy retains only in-frame clones and omits some. The data show roughly 350,000 clones, 8% to 13% seen once. Unmatched junction bases numbered 14, after V lost 0 bases and J lost 9 bases. The germline V gene has CDR1 MNHEY and CDR2 SMNVEV (reference sequence). The length of the CDR3 is 18 residues. V is TRBV27 and J is TRBJ2-1, with TRBD1 matching 10 bases. This clonotype was obtained from a woman aged 30 to 39 in good health. Material: naive CD4+ T cells from blood. The CDR3 reads CASSLSGTGAPRLSEQFF. The DNA for the CDR3 is TGTGCCAGCAGTTTATCCGGGACAGGGGCCCCCAGATTGAGTGAGCAGTTCTTC.